The clone carrying this T cell receptor (beta chain) was found many times. The target antigen is unknown. The CDR3 sequence is 15 residues long. V shed 2 bases, J shed 2 bases, and the junction held 3 bases outside the gene matches. Germline CDR1 reads ENHRY; CDR2 reads SYGVKD. The data are from a study of T cells in Graves' hyperthyroidism and ophthalmopathy. Findings and limits, study-wide: Ophthalmopathy was told apart from stable hyperthyroidism by a 13 V-J model. Most clonotypes expanded in thyroid above 0.001 were likewise present in blood. Before onset, by a median of around six months, the model predicted ophthalmopathy.

RNA transcripts served as the template for amplifying TCR beta CDR3 regions. Carried out on the TCR CDR3, a first-round RT-PCR used the HTBI primer set. MiXCR, run by TCRdb on the multiplex PCR reads, gives a single entry per CDR3 protein. This table holds more than 550,000 distinct CDR3 sequences, 15% to 20% found once. The chain has TRBV10-3 and TRBJ1-1, with 9 nucleotides matching TRBD1. Sequencing input: blood. The TCR was taken from a man aged 50 to 60 with Graves' hyperthyroidism. The chain's CDR3 is CAISETGGRNTEAFF. The CDR3 nucleotides are TGTGCCATCAGTGAGACAGGGGGCCGAAACACTGAAGCTTTCTTT.